Following are 25 T cell receptor beta chains from one sample sequenced in a study of technical replicates of blood from a few donors. Measured with immunoSEQ multiplex PCR; TCRdb has only the in-frame clones, and not every one. The sample lists some 70,000 clones; roughly 97% were seen once. The sequenced sample was T cells isolated from PBMCs. All receptors derive from a human donor in good health.

The J gene is TRBJ1-1, the V gene TRBV6-5; D may be TRBD1 (5 bases). V lost 2 bases and J lost 5, with 15 bases in between. Germline CDR1 and CDR2: MNHEY and SVGAGI. CDR3 size: 15 residues. Here the CDR3 reads CASSYGAGSPTEAFF. The CDR3 nucleotides are TGTGCCAGCAGTTACGGGGCAGGGTCACCTACTGAAGCTTTCTTT.

The genes are TRBV6-1 and TRBJ1-2, with D unclear. This CDR3 has 13 amino acids. The V gene's germline CDR1 is MNHNS and CDR2 SASEGT. The V end lost 5 bases, the J end lost 4 bases, and 11 bases lay between the germline ends. CDR3 residues: CASSPDTVYGYTF. CDR3 in DNA: TGTGCCAGCAGTCCTGACACCGTCTATGGCTACACCTTC.

This chain uses TRBV6-1 with TRBJ1-2, with TRBD1 as a possible D gene (5 bases). The V and J ends lost 0 bases and 4 bases respectively, with 15 bases between them. CDR3 length equals 16 residues. The germline V gene has CDR1 MNHNS and CDR2 SASEGT. As DNA, the CDR3 is TGTGCCAGCAGTGAAGCGCATAGGGAGGGGAGCTATGGCTACACCTTC. Translation: CASSEAHREGSYGYTF.

The chain recombines TRBV11-2 with TRBJ2-7; maybe TRBD1 (5 bases). Germline lookup yields CDR1 SGHAT and CDR2 FQNNGV. V was cut by 2 bases and J by 3 bases, with 17 bases left in between. This CDR3 spans 16 amino acids. The DNA for the CDR3 is TGTGCCAGCAGCTTATTTATACCAGGGCCCCTCTACGAGCAGTACTTC. Its protein is CASSLFIPGPLYEQYF.

The chain joins TRBV4-3 to TRBJ1-4, with TRBD1 matching over 7 bases. J gave up 13 bases and V 0 bases, and 14 bases lay outside the gene matches. The CDR3 runs 16 residues. Germline V lookup: CDR1 LGHNA, CDR2 YSLEER. CDR3 protein: CASSQDRGDSQDGLFF. CDR3 nucleotide sequence: TGCGCCAGCAGCCAAGATAGGGGGGACAGCCAGGACGGACTGTTTTTT.

This clone was counted a single time. The J gene is TRBJ2-3, the V gene TRBV2; the D is unclear. Trimming shortened V by 5 bases and J by 2 bases, and 8 bases separated the two germline ends. Germline V gene sequence: CDR1 SNHLY, CDR2 FYNNEI. There are 13 residues in the CDR3. The DNA of the CDR3 is TGTGCCAGCAGTTTGGAGCTCACAGATACGCAGTATTTT. Translating gives CASSLELTDTQYF.

The chain employs TRBV6-5 and TRBJ2-3; D unresolved. This CDR3 contains 13 residues. The germline V gene encodes CDR1 MNHEY and CDR2 SVGAGI. The V gene lost 2 bases and the J gene lost 2 bases, with 5 bases spanning the gap. The CDR3 DNA reads as TGTGCCAGCAGTTACACTAACACAGATACGCAGTATTTT. Translated, it gives CASSYTNTDTQYF.

This chain joins TRBV7-8 and TRBJ1-5; perhaps TRBD1 as D (5 bases). The CDR3 totals 13 residues. The germline V and J ends were trimmed by 3 bases and 4 bases, with 7 bases remaining between them. Germline lookup yields CDR1 SGHVS and CDR2 FQNEAQ. DNA for the CDR3: TGTGCCAGCAGCTTCGGGGGGAATCAGCCCCAGCATTTT. Translating gives CASSFGGNQPQHF.

V is TRBV11-3 and J is TRBJ1-2; maybe TRBD1 (5 bases). Trimming pared 8 bases from V and 6 bases from J, leaving 16 bases between. CDR3 size: 13 residues. Germline CDR1 and CDR2: SGHNT and YENEEA. CDR3 protein: CASSDNMHNGYTF. CDR3 DNA sequence: TGTGCCAGCTCGGACAACATGCACAATGGCTACACCTTC. Complete variable domain (other parts from reference TRBV11-3 and TRBJ1-2): EAGVVQSPRYKIIEKKQPVAFWCNPISGHNTLYWYLQNLGQGPELLIRYENEEAVDDSQLPKDRFSAERLKGVDSTLKIQPAELGDSAVYLCASSDNMHNGYTFGSGTRLTVV.

This clone has a single count. The chain couples TRBV4-3 to TRBJ2-3, with TRBD1 identical over 7 bases. Germline-derived CDR1 and CDR2 are LGHNA and YSLEER. The CDR3 runs 15 residues. V trimming: 1 base; J trimming: 0 bases; junction bases outside the gene matches: 1. The CDR3 DNA reads TGCGCCAGCAGCCAAGGGACAGGCAGCACAGATACGCAGTATTTT. Translation: CASSQGTGSTDTQYF.

This chain joins TRBV27 and TRBJ2-1, with 7 bases identical to TRBD1. Germline V gene data show CDR1 as MNHEY and CDR2 as SMNVEV (reference sequence). This CDR3 comprises 14 residues. V shed 5 bases and J 5 bases; nucleotides not matched to a gene: 6. The CDR3 nucleotides are TGTGCCAGCAGTCCCCGGGACAGCCACAATGAGCAGTTCTTC. Amino acid sequence: CASSPRDSHNEQFF.

The chain carries TRBV7-9 and TRBJ2-2; D is unresolved. Germline V lookup: CDR1 SEHNR, CDR2 FQNEAQ (reference sequence). The CDR3 contains 13 residues. Trimming cost V 7 bases and J 3 bases, with 9 bases left between them. Here the CDR3 reads CASTSLYTGELFF. CDR3 DNA: TGTGCCAGCACTTCTTTGTACACCGGGGAGCTGTTTTTT.

This chain links TRBV11-3 with TRBJ2-7, with D perhaps matching TRBD1 (5 bases). CDR3 length equals 11 residues. Germline V gene lookup returns CDR1 SGHNT and CDR2 YENEEA. V dropped 4 bases and J dropped 7 bases, with 8 bases sitting between them. The CDR3 nucleotides read TGTGCCAGCAGCTATGGGGCTGAGCAGTACTTC. This codes for CASSYGAEQYF.

This clone was recorded only once. This chain joins TRBV6-5 and TRBJ1-2; D remains ambiguous. The CDR3 is 13 amino acids. CDR1 and CDR2 from the germline V gene are MNHEY and SVGAGI. Between the trimmed V and J ends, which lost 6 bases and 1 base, there was a span of 9 bases. In nucleotides, the CDR3 is TGTGCCAGCAGCCAAGACAATAACTATGGCTACACCTTC. This sequence encodes CASSQDNNYGYTF.

CDR3 nucleotides: TGTGCCAGCAGTTACCCACAACCGAACACTGAAGCTTTCTTT. This sequence encodes CASSYPQPNTEAFF. The chain has TRBV6-5 and TRBJ1-1; D gene ambiguous. The CDR3 has 14 amino acids. Germline-derived CDR1 and CDR2 are MNHEY and SVGAGI. The V end was cut by 2 bases, the J end by 1 base, with 8 bases between.

The table lists this clone with a count of one. The chain employs TRBV7-9 and TRBJ1-4; 7 positions agree with TRBD1. Germline V lookup: CDR1 SEHNR, CDR2 FQNEAQ (reference sequence). There are 15 residues in the CDR3. V shed 5 bases, J shed 5 bases, and the junction held 8 bases outside the gene matches. CDR3 sequence reads: CASSPGDSLNEKLFF. DNA of the CDR3: TGTGCCAGCAGCCCCGGGGACAGCTTAAATGAAAAACTGTTTTTT.

The chain has TRBV9 and TRBJ1-1; possibly TRBD1 for D (6 bases). V lost 2 bases and J 3 bases, leaving 11 bases between the germline ends. Germline-derived CDR1 and CDR2 are SGDLS and YYNGEE. CDR3 length equals 14 residues. The CDR3 coding sequence is TGTGCCAGCAGCGTTCAGGGGTGGGACACTGAAGCTTTCTTT. This sequence encodes CASSVQGWDTEAFF.

The chain couples TRBV11-2 to TRBJ1-4, with D maybe TRBD1 (5 bases). The CDR3 spans 16 residues. Germline assignment: CDR1 SGHAT and CDR2 FQNNGV. Trimming removed 1 base at V and 8 bases at J, with 17 bases between. In DNA, the CDR3 is TGTGCCAGCAGCTTAGGGGGGGTCAGTAAGAGGGAAAAACTGTTTTTT. It specifies CASSLGGVSKREKLFF.

The chain employs TRBV6-5 and TRBJ1-4, with D possibly being TRBD1 (6 bases). CDR3 length equals 16 residues. Deletions cut 2 bases from V and 6 bases from J, with 16 bases between. Germline CDR1 MNHEY, CDR2 SVGAGI. CDR3 nucleotide sequence: TGTGCCAGCAGTTACAGTGCAGGGGAGTATCATGAAAAACTGTTTTTT. This gives the protein CASSYSAGEYHEKLFF.

The rearrangement uses TRBV30 and TRBJ2-7; the D is unclear. CDR3 length: 11 amino acids. Germline values: CDR1 GTSNPN, CDR2 SVGIG (reference sequence). V lost 1 base, J lost 7 bases, and 8 bases lay in between. CDR3 DNA: TGTGCCTGGAGTGGCGACTGGGAGCAGTACTTC. This gives the protein CAWSGDWEQYF. The full variable domain, with the rest looked up from reference TRBV30 and TRBJ2-7, is SQTIHQWPATLVQPVGSPLSLECTVEGTSNPNLYWYRQAAGRGLQLLFYSVGIGQISSEVPQNLSASRPQDRQFILSSKKLLLSDSGFYLCAWSGDWEQYFGPGTRLTVT.

V is TRBV10-3 and J is TRBJ1-1; D possibly corresponds to TRBD1 (6 bases). This CDR3 has 14 residues. The germline V and J ends were trimmed by 2 bases and 5 bases, with 12 bases remaining between them. Germline CDR1 ENHRY, CDR2 SYGVKD. Here the CDR3 DNA reads TGTGCCATCAGTGAGACGCAACAGGGTACTGAAGCTTTCTTT. Amino acids: CAISETQQGTEAFF.

The J gene is TRBJ1-2, the V gene TRBV7-3, with 8 bases lining up with TRBD1. V trimming: 6 bases; J trimming: 4 bases; junction bases outside the gene matches: 10. CDR3 length equals 15 residues. Germline V gene data show CDR1 as SGHTA and CDR2 as FQGTGA. CDR3 coding DNA: TGTGCCAGCAGGACGTTCGGACAGGGAGGCTATGGCTACACCTTC. Translated: CASRTFGQGGYGYTF.

J is TRBJ2-5 and V is TRBV5-1; D is unclear. Germline lookup yields CDR1 SGHRS and CDR2 YFSETQ. This CDR3 has 12 residues. V was clipped by 1 base and J by 5 bases, with 6 bases between them. DNA of the CDR3: TGCGCCAGCAGCTTGTCTTTGGAGACCCAGTACTTC. Translated: CASSLSLETQYF.

This chain joins TRBV15 and TRBJ1-5; TRBD1 matches at 10 bases. The trim removed 0 bases at V and 6 bases at J, leaving 5 bases unmatched. The CDR3 loop spans 16 amino acids. Per germline, CDR1 LNHNV and CDR2 YYDKDF (reference sequence). This chain's CDR3 is CATSRDGTGEIQPQHF. The CDR3 nucleotides read TGTGCCACCAGCAGAGATGGGACAGGGGAGATTCAGCCCCAGCATTTT. Full variable domain (rest looked up from reference TRBV15 and TRBJ1-5): DAMVIQNPRYQVTQFGKPVTLSCSQTLNHNVMYWYQQKSSQAPKLLFHYYDKDFNNEADTPDNFQSRRPNTSFCFLDIRSPGLGDTAMYLCATSRDGTGEIQPQHFGDGTRLSIL.

CDR3 sequence: CASSARRRDEQYF. CDR3 in DNA: TGTGCCAGCAGCGCCCGCCGGAGGGACGAGCAGTACTTC. This sequence joins TRBV9 and TRBJ2-7; a weak D match, TRBD2 (6 bases). There are 13 residues in the CDR3. Trimming took off 3 bases at V and 5 bases at J, with 12 bases between the two ends. The germline V gene encodes CDR1 SGDLS and CDR2 YYNGEE.